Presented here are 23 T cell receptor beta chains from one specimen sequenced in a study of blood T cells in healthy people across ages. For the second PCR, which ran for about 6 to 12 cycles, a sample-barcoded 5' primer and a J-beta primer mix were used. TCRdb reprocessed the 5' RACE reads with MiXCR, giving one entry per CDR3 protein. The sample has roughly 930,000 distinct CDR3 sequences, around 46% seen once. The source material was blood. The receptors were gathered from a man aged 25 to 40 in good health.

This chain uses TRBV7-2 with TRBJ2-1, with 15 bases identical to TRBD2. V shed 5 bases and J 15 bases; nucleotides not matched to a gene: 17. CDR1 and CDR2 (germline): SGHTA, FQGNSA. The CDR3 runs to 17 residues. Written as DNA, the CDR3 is TGTGCCAGCAGCGTAGTCGACCGGACTAGCGGGGGGGCATATTCGTTCTTC. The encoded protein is CASSVVDRTSGGAYSFF.

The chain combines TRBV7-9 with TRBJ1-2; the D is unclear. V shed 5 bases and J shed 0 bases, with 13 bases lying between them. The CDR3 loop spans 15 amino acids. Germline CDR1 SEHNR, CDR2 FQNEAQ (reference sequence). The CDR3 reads CASSRDMGANYGYTF. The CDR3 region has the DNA TGTGCCAGCAGCAGAGACATGGGAGCTAACTATGGCTACACCTTC.

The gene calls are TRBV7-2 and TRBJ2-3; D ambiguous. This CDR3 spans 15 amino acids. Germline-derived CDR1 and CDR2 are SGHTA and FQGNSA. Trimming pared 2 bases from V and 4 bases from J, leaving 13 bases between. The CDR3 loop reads CASSLSGVRSDTQYF. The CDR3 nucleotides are TGTGCCAGCAGCTTATCAGGTGTGCGCTCAGATACGCAGTATTTT.

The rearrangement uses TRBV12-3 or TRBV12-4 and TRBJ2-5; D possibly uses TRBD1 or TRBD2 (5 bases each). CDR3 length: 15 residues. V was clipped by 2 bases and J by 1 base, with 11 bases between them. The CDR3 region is CASSLIGGIQETQYF. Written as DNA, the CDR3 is TGTGCCAGCAGTTTAATTGGGGGAATCCAAGAGACCCAGTACTTC.

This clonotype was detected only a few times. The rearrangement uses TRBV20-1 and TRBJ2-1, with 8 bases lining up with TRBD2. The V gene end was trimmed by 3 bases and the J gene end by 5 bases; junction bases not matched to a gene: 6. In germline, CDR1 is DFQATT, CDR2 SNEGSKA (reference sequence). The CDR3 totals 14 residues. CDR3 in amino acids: CSASRAGGDNEQFF. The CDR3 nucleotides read TGCAGTGCTAGCCGGGCGGGGGGAGACAATGAGCAGTTCTTC.

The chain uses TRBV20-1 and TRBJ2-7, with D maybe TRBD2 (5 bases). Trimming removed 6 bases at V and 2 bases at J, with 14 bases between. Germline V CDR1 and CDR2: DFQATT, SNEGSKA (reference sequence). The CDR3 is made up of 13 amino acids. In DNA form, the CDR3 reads TGCAGTGCCCGAGGGTGGCCAGCCTACGAGCAGTACTTC. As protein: CSARGWPAYEQYF.

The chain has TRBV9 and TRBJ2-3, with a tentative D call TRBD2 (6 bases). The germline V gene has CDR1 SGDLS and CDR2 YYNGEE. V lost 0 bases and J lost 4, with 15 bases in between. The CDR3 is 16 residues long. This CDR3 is CASSVDRGTGADTQYF. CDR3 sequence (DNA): TGTGCCAGCAGCGTAGACCGGGGCACGGGGGCAGATACGCAGTATTTT.

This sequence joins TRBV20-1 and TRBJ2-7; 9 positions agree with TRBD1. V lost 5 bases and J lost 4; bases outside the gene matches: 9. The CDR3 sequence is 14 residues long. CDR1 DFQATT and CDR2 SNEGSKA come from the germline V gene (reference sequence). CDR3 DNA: TGCAGTGCTTCCCCGGGACAGGGAAAATACGAGCAGTACTTC. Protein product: CSASPGQGKYEQYF.

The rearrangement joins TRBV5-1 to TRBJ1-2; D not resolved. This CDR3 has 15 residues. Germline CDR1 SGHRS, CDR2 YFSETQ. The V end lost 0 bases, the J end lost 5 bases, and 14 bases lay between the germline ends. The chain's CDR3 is CASSLVPGMRYGYTF. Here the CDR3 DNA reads TGCGCCAGCAGCTTGGTCCCGGGGATGAGGTATGGCTACACCTTC.

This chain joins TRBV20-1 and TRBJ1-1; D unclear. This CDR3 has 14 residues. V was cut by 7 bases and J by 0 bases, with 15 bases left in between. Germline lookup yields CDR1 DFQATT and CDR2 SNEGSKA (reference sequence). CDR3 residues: CSVPTQVMNTEAFF. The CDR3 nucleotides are TGCAGTGTTCCCACCCAGGTTATGAACACTGAAGCTTTCTTT.

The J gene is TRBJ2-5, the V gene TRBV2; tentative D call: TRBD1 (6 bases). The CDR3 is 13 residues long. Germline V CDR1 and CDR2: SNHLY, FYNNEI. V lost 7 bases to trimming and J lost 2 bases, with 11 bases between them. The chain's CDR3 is CASNGQIQETQYF. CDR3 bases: TGTGCCAGCAACGGACAGATTCAAGAGACCCAGTACTTC. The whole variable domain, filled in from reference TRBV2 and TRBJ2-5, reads EPEVTQTPSHQVTQMGQEVILRCVPISNHLYFYWYRQILGQKVEFLVSFYNNEISEKSEIFDDQFSVERPDGSNFTLKIRSTKLEDSAMYFCASNGQIQETQYFGPGTRLLVL.

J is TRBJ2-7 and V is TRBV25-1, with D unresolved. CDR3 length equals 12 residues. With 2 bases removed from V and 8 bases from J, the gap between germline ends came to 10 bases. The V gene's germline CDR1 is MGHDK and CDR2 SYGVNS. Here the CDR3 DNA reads TGTGCCAGCAGTGAAACGACGACGCAGCAGTACTTC. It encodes CASSETTTQQYF.

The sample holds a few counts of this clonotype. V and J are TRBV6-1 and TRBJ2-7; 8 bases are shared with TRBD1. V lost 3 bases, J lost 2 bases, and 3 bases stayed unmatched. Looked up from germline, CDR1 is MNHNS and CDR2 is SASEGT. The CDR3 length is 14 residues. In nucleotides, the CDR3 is TGTGCCAGCAGTGATTTGACAGGGGCCTACGAGCAGTACTTC. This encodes CASSDLTGAYEQYF.

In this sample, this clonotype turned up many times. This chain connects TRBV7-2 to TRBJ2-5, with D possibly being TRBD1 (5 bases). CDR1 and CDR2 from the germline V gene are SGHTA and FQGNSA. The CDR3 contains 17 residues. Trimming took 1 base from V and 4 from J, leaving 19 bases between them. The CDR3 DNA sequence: TGTGCCAGCAGCTTAGGCCGGACATCCAGCCCAGGAGAGACCCAGTACTTC. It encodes CASSLGRTSSPGETQYF.

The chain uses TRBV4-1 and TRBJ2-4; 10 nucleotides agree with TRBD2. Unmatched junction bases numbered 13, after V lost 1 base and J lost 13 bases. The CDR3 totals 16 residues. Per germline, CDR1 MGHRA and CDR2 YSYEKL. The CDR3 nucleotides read TGCGCCAGCAGCCAAGCTGTAGCGGGGGGCTCCTACGGGCAGTACTTC. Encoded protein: CASSQAVAGGSYGQYF.

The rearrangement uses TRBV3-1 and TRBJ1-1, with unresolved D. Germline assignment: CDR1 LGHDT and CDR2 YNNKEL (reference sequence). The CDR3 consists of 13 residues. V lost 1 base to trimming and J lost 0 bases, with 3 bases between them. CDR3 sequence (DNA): TGTGCCAGCAGCCAAGCGATGAACACTGAAGCTTTCTTT. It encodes CASSQAMNTEAFF. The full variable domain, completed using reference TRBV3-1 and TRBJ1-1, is DTAVSQTPKYLVTQMGNDKSIKCEQNLGHDTMYWYKQDSKKFLKIMFSYNNKELIINETVPNRFSPKSPDKAHLNLHINSLELGDSAVYFCASSQAMNTEAFFGQGTRLTVV.

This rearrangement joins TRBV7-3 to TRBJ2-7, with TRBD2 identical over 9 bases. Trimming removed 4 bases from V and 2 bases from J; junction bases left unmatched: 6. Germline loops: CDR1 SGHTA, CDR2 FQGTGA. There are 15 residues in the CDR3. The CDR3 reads CASSSLAGVAYEQYF. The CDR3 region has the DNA TGTGCCAGCAGCTCTTTAGCGGGGGTAGCCTACGAGCAGTACTTC.

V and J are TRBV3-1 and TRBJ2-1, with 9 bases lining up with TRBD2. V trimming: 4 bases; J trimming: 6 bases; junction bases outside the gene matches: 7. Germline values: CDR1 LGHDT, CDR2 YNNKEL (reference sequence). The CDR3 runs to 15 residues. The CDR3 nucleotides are TGTGCCAGCAGCCCCCCCCTAGCGGGGTCCAATGAGCAGTTCTTC. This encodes CASSPPLAGSNEQFF.

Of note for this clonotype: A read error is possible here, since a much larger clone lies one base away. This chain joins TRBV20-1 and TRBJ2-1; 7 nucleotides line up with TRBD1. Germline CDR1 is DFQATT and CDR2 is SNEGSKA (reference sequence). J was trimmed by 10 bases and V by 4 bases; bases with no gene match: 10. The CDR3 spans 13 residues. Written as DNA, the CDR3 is TGCAGTGCTAACCGGGACAGCACCTACGAGCAGTTCTTC. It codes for CSANRDSTYEQFF.

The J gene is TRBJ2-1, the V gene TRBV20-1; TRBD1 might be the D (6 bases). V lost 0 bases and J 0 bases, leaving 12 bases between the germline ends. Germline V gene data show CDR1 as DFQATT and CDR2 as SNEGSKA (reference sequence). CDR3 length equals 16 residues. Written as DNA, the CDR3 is TGCAGTGCTAGAGATCCCACAGGGAGCTCCTACAATGAGCAGTTCTTC. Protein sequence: CSARDPTGSSYNEQFF.

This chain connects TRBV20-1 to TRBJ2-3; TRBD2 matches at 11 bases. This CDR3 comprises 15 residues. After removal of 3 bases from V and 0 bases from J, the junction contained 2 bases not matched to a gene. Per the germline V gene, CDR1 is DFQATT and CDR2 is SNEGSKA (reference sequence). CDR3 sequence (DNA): TGCAGTGCTAGCCTAGCGGGGGGTAGCACAGATACGCAGTATTTT. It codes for CSASLAGGSTDTQYF.

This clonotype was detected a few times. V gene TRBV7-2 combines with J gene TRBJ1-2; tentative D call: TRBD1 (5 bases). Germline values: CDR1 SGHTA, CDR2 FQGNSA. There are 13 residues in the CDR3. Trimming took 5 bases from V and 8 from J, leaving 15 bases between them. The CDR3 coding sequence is TGTGCCAGCAGCGTACGCAGGGAGCAGGGCTACACCTTC. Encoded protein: CASSVRREQGYTF. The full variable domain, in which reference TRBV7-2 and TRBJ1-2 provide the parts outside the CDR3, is GAGVSQSPSNKVTEKGKDVELRCDPISGHTALYWYRQSLGQGLEFLIYFQGNSAPDKSGLPSDRFSAERTGGSVSTLTIQRTQQEDSAVYLCASSVRREQGYTFGSGTRLTVV.

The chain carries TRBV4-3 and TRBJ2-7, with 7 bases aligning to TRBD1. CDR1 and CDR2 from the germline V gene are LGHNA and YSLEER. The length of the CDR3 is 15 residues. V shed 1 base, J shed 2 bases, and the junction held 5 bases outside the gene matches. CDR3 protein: CASSQVRDSTYEQYF. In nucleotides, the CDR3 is TGCGCCAGCAGCCAAGTAAGGGACAGTACCTACGAGCAGTACTTC.